This T cell receptor beta chain was profiled in a study of T-cell reconstitution after alpha-beta-depleted transplantation in children. Points from the study as a whole: Some patients showed high day-60 TCRbeta diversity, which derived from surviving recipient T cells and thymic progenitors. Alpha-beta T cells present about two months after transplant were reported to originate from several hundred expanded graft clones. One year post-transplant, T-cell counts and diversity were largely derived from T cells produced anew.

This clonotype came up many times. Its cognate antigen is unknown. Unique molecular identifiers were used in preparing the TCRbeta library. TCRdb re-called the PCR reads with MiXCR, one entry per CDR3 protein. The data show around 240,000 distinct CDR3 sequences, roughly 8.2% seen once. J lost 0 bases, V lost 0 bases, and 5 bases had no gene match. The CDR3 loop spans 17 amino acids. Looked up from germline, CDR1 is MNHEY and CDR2 is SVGAGI. This chain connects TRBV6-5 to TRBJ1-1; 9 bases are shared with TRBD1. The sequencing here drew on PBMCs, mostly from graft donor cells, taken 180 days after TCRalphabeta/CD19-depleted stem cell transplant. The sequence derives from a male patient younger than 18 who had a stem cell transplant for acute lymphoblastic leukemia, so the T cells may come from the graft donor. The chain's CDR3 is CASSYSFGTGMNTEAFF. For the CDR3, the DNA is TGTGCCAGCAGTTACTCTTTCGGGACAGGGATGAACACTGAAGCTTTCTTT.